This T cell receptor beta chain was captured by sequencing in a study of T cell responses to AZD1222 COVID-19 vaccine. With respect to this clone: Its antigen is currently unknown.

Study-level results: The CD4 TCRs associated with vaccination extended across spike and predominated at 160-218 and 743-854. When two AZD1222 doses had been given, Spike-specific TCR breadth and depth rose. At baseline, seropositivity was found in only six or seven AZD1222 recipients. Clonal diversity was possibly underestimated, and white British individuals and females predominated among donors.

The data were produced by immunoSEQ multiplex PCR, yet TCRdb's version contains in-frame clones alone and is incomplete. The table shows about 92,000 clones, with roughly 90% occurring only once. This sequence was found in an adult in good health. The sequencing here drew on peripheral blood, taken on day 0 of AZD1222 vaccination.

CDR3 in DNA: TGTGCCAGCAGTTCCCCAAGCGGAGCCTACAATGAGCAGTTCTTC. Protein sequence: CASSSPSGAYNEQFF. This sequence joins TRBV27 and TRBJ2-1; D might be TRBD2 (5 bases). Germline CDR1 MNHEY, CDR2 SMNVEV (reference sequence). Trimming took off 4 bases at V and 2 bases at J, with 12 bases between the two ends. The CDR3 has 15 residues.